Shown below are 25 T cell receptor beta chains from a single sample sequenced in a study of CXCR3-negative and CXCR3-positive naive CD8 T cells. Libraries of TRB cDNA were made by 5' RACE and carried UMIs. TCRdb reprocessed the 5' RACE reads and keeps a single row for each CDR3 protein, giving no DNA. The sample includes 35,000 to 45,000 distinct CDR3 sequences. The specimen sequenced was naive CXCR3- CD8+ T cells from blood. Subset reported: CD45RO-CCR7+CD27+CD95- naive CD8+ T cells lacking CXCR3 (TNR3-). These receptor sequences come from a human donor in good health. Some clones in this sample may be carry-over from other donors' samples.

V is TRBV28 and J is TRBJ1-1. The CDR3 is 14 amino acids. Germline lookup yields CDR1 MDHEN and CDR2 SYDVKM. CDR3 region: CASSLGQMNTEAFF.

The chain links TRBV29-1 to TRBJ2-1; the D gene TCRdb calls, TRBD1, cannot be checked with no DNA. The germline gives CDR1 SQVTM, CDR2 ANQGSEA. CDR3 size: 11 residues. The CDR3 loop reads CSVAQGIEQFF.

The CDR3 protein is CASSSRGNTEAFF. V and J are TRBV7-6 and TRBJ1-1; the D call of TRBD1 rests on TCRdb alone, since no DNA is present to check it. The V gene's germline CDR1 is SGHVS and CDR2 FNYEAQ. The length of the CDR3 is 13 residues. The complete variable domain, with remaining parts taken from reference TRBV7-6 and TRBJ1-1, reads GAGVSQSPRYKVTKRGQDVALRCDPISGHVSLYWYRQALGQGPEFLTYFNYEAQQDKSGLPNDRFSAERPEGSISTLTIQRTEQRDSAMYRCASSSRGNTEAFFGQGTRLTVV.

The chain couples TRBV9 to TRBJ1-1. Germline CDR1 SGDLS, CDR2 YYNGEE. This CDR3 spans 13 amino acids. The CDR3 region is CASSSGLNTEAFF. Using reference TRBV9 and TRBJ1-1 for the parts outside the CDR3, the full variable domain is DSGVTQTPKHLITATGQRVTLRCSPRSGDLSVYWYQQSLDQGLQFLIQYYNGEERAKGNILERFSAQQFPDLHSELNLSSLELGDSALYFCASSSGLNTEAFFGQGTRLTVV.

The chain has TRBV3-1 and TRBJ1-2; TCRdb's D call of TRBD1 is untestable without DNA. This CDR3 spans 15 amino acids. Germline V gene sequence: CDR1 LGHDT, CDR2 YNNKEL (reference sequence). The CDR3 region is CASSQVNRPNYGYTF.

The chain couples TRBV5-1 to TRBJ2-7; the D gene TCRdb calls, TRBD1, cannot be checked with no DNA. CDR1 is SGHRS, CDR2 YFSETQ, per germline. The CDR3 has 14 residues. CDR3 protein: CASSRKTGSYEQYF.

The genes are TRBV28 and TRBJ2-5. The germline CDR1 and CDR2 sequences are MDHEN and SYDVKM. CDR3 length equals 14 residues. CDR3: CASSFLLGLETQYF.

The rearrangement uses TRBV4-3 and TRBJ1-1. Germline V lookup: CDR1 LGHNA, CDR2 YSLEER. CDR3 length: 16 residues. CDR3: CASSPSWDSGNTEAFF.

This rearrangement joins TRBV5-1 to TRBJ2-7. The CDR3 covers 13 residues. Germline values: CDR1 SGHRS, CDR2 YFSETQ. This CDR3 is CASSWDQFYEQYF.

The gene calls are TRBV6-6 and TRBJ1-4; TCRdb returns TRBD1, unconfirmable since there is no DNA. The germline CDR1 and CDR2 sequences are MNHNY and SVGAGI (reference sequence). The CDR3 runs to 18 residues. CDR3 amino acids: CASSPLDQGARESEKLFF.

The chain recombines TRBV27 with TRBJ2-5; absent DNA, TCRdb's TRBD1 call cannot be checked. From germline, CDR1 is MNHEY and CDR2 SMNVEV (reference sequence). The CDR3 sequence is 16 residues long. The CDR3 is CASSSGLPGAQETQYF.

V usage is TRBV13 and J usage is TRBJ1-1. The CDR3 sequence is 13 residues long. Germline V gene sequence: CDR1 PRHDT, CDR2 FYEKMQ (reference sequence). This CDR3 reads CASSSELSTGAFF.

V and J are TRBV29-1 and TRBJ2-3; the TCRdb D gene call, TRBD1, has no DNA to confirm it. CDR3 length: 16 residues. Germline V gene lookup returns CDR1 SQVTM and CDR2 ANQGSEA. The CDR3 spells CSARPISGGPTDMQYF.

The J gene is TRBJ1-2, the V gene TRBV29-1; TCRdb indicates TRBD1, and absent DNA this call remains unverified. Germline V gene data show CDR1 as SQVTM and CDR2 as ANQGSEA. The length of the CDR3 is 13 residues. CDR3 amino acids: CSVVYHRGDGYTF. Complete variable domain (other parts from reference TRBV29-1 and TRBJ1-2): SAVISQKPSRDICQRGTSLTIQCQVDSQVTMMFWYRQQPGQSLTLIATANQGSEATYESGFVIDKFPISRPNLTFSTLTVSNMSPEDSSIYLCSVVYHRGDGYTFGSGTRLTVV.

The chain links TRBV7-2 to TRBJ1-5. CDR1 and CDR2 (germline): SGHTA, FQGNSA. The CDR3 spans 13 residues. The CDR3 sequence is CASSLAGFQPQHF.

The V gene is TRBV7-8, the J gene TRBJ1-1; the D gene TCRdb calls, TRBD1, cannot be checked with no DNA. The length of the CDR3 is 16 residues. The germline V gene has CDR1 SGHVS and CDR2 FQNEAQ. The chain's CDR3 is CASSPLGGTENTEAFF. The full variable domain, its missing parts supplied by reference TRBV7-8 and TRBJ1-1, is GAGVSQSPRYKVAKRGQDVALRCDPISGHVSLFWYQQALGQGPEFLTYFQNEAQLDKSGLPSDRFFAERPEGSVSTLKIQRTQQEDSAVYLCASSPLGGTENTEAFFGQGTRLTVV.

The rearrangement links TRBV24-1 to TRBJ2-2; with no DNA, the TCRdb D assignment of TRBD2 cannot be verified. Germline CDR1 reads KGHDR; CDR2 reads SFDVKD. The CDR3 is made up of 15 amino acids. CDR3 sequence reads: CATSVGLTNTGELFF.

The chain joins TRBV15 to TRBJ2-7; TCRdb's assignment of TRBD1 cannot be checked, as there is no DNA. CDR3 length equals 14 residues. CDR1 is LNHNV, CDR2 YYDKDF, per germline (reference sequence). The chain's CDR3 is CATSGEGLFYEQYF.

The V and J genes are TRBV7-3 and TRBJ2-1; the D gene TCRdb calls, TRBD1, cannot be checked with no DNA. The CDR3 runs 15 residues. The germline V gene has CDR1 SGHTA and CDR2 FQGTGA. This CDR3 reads CASSPRRGMDNERLF.

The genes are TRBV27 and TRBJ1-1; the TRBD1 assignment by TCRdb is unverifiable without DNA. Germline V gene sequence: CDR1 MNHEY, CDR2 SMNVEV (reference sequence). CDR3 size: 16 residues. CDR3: CASSSIQGAVNTEAFF.

CDR3 amino acids: CSVGGGDEQFF. This chain connects TRBV29-1 to TRBJ2-1; TCRdb lists TRBD1, though no DNA is available to test this call. This CDR3 contains 11 residues. CDR1 is SQVTM and CDR2 is ANQGSEA in the germline V gene.

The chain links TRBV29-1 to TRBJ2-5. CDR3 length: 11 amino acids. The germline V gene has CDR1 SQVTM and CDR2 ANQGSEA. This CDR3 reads CSVEGSETQYF.

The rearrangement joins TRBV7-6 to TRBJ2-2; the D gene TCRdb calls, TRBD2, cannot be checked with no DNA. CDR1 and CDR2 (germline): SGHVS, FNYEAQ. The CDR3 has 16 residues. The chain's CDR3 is CASSAPLAANTGELFF.

CDR3 residues: CSANEGRGFYYEQYF. The J gene is TRBJ2-7, the V gene TRBV20-1; TCRdb's D call, TRBD1, is unchecked because there is no DNA. Germline CDR1 is DFQATT and CDR2 is SNEGSKA (reference sequence). There are 15 residues in the CDR3.

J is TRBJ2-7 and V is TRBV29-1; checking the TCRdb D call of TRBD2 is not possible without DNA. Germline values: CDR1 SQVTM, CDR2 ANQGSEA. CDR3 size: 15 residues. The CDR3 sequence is CSVVLAGDNSYEQYF.